This T cell receptor (beta chain) was sequenced during a study of blood T cell repertoires in COVID-19. For the study at large: Italy, Spain and the United States were the sources of the convalescent and acute COVID-19 samples. T cells, B-cell-depleted T cells, or PBMCs supplied cDNA or gDNA.

Authors' methods: Reference gene primer amplification gave estimated nucleated cell counts. Data came from immunoSEQ multiplex PCR; TCRdb stores just in-frame clones and leaves some out. That table furnishes V, J and clone size, whereas the DNA furnished D and trimming. In the table there are fewer than 150,000 clones, approximately 83% of which are singletons. Germline CDR1 SGHKS, CDR2 YYEKEE (reference sequence). The J segment lost 5 bases and the V segment lost 3 bases, leaving 3 bases of the junction unmatched. The CDR3 is 13 residues long. The material sequenced was peripheral blood. The clonotype comes from a woman in her fifties or sixties who had recovered from COVID-19. V gene TRBV5-5 combines with J gene TRBJ2-5; 8 nucleotides agree with TRBD2. The CDR3 coding sequence is TGTGCCAGCAGCTGGGTAGCGGGGGAGACCCAGTACTTC. This sequence encodes CASSWVAGETQYF.